This TCR beta chain was recorded in a study of Ad26.COV2.S vaccination and SARS-CoV-2 variants. Trimming pared 8 bases from V and 2 bases from J, leaving 15 bases between. CDR3 length equals 14 residues. Looked up from germline, CDR1 is MDHEN and CDR2 is SYDVKM. Profiled with immunoSEQ multiplex PCR; TCRdb holds only in-frame clones, not every one. The sample carries 150,000 to 200,000 clones, 87% recorded once. Source: peripheral blood, taken after recovery from COVID-19. This chain connects TRBV28 to TRBJ1-2, with D tentatively TRBD1 (6 bases). The TCR was taken from a human donor who had recovered from COVID-19. Written as DNA, the CDR3 is TGTGCCAGCTACGGACAGAAATGGAACTATGGCTACACCTTC. Translation gives CASYGQKWNYGYTF.